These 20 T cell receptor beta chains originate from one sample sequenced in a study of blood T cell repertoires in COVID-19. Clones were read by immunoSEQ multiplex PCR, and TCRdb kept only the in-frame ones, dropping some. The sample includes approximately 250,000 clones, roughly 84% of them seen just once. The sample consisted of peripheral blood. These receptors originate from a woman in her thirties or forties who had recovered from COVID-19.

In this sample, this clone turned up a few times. The CDR3 spells CASSSGTSGDTDTQYF. The CDR3 bases are TGTGCCAGCAGCAGCGGGACTAGCGGGGATACAGATACGCAGTATTTT. The genes are TRBV7-9 and TRBJ2-3; TRBD2 matches 13 bases. CDR1 SEHNR and CDR2 FQNEAQ come from the germline V gene (reference sequence). V trimming: 5 bases; J trimming: 3 bases; junction bases outside the gene matches: 5. CDR3 length: 16 residues.

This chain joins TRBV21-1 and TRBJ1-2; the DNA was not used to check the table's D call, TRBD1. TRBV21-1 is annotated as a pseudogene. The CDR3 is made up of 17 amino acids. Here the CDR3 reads CASRRTEPLRSHYGYTF. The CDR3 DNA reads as TGTGCCAGCAGACGGACAGAGCCCCTACGAAGTCACTATGGCTACACCTTC.

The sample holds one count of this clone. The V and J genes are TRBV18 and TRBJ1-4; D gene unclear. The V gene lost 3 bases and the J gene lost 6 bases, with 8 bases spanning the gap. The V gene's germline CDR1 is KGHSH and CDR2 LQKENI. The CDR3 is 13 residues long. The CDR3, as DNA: TGTGCCAGCTCACCGAGATCGTATGAAAAACTGTTTTTT. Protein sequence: CASSPRSYEKLFF.

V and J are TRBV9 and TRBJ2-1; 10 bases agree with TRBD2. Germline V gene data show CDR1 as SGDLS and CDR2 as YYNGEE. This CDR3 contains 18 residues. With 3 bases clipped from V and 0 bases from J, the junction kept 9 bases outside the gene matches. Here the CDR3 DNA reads TGTGCCAGCAGCGACGGACTAGCGGCAAGGAGCTCCTACAATGAGCAGTTCTTC. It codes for CASSDGLAARSSYNEQFF.

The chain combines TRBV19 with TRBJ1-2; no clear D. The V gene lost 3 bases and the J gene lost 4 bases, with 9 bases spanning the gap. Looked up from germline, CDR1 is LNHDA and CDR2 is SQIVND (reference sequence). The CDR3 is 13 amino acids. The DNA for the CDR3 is TGTGCCAGTAGTATTCAGGTGGGCTATGGCTACACCTTC. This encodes CASSIQVGYGYTF.

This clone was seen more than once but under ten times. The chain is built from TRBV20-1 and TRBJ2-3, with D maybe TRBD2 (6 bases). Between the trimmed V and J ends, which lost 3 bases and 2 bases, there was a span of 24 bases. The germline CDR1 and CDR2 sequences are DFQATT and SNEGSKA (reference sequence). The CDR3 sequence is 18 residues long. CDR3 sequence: CSASKSGGVSLNTDTQYF. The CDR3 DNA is TGCAGTGCTAGTAAGAGTGGCGGGGTCAGCCTGAACACAGATACGCAGTATTTT.

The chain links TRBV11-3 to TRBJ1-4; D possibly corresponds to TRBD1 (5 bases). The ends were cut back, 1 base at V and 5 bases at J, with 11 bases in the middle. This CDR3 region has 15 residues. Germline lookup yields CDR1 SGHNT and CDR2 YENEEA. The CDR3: CASSLGTSSNEKLFF. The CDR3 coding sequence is TGTGCCAGCAGCTTAGGGACAAGTTCGAATGAAAAACTGTTTTTT.

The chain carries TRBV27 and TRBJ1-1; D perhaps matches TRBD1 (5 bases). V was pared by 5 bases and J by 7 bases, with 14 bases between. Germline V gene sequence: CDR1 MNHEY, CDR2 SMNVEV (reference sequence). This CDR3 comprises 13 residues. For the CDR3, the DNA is TGTGCCAGCAGTCCATACAGGAAAGTTGAAGCTTTCTTT. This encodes CASSPYRKVEAFF.

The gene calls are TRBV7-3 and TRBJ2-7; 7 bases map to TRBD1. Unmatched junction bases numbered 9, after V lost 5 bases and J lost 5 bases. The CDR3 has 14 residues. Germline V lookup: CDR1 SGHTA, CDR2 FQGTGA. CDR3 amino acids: CASSRSGGDNEQYF. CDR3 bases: TGTGCCAGCAGCCGCTCAGGGGGAGACAACGAGCAGTACTTC.

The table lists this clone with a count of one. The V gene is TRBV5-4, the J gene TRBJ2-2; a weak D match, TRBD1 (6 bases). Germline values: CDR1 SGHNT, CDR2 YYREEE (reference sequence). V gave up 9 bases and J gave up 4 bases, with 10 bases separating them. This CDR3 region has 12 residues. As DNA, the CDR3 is TGTGCCATTTACAGGGCCACCGGGGAGCTGTTTTTT. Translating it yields CAIYRATGELFF.

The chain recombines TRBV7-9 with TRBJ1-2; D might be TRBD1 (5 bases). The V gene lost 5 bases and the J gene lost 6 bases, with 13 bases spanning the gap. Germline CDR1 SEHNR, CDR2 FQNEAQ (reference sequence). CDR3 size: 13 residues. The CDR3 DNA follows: TGTGCCAGCAGCCCGACAGACTTTAATGGCTACACCTTC. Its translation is CASSPTDFNGYTF.

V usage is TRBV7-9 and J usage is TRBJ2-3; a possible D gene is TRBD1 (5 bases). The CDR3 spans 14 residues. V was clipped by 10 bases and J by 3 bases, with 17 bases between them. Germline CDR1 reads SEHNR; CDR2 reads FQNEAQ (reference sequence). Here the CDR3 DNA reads TGTGCCATACCGGAGCAGGGAACTACAGATACGCAGTATTTT. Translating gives CAIPEQGTTDTQYF.

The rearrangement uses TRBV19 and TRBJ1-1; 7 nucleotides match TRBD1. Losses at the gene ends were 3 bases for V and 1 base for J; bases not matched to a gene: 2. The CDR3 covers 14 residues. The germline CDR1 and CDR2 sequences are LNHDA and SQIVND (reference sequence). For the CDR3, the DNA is TGTGCCAGTAGTATGAACAGGGGGAACACTGAAGCTTTCTTT. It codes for CASSMNRGNTEAFF.

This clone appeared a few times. The CDR3 loop is CASSILWLSGTEAFF. The CDR3 nucleotides read TGCGCCAGCAGTATATTATGGCTTTCGGGCACTGAAGCTTTCTTT. The V call is TRBV23-1, the J call TRBJ1-1; no firm D call. TRBV23-1 is recorded as an ORF, its role being uncertain. The length of the CDR3 is 15 residues. V dropped 5 bases and J dropped 4 bases, with 17 bases sitting between them.

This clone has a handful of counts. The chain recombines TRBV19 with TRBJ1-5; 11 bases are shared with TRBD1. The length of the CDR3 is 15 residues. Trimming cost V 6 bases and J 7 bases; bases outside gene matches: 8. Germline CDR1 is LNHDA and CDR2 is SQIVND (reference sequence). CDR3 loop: CASRPGTGGAQPQHF. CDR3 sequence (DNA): TGTGCCAGTAGGCCGGGGACAGGGGGTGCACAGCCCCAGCATTTT.

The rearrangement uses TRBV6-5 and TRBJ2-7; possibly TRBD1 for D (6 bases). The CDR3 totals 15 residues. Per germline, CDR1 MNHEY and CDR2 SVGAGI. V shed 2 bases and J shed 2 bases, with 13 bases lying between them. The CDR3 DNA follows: TGTGCCAGCAGTTACACAACGACAGGTCCCTACGAGCAGTACTTC. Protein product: CASSYTTTGPYEQYF.

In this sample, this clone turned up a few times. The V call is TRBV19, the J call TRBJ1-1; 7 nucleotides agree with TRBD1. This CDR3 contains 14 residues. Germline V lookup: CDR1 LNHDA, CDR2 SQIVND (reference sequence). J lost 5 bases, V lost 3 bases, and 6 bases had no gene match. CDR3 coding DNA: TGTGCCAGTAGTATTCAGCCGGGACAGACTGAAGCTTTCTTT. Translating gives CASSIQPGQTEAFF.

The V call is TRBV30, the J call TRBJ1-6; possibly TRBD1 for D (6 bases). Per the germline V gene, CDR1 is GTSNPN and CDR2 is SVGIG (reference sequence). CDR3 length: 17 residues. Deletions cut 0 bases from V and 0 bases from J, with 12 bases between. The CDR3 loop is CAWSVQGSFSYNSPLHF. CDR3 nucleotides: TGTGCCTGGAGTGTACAGGGCAGCTTCTCCTATAATTCACCCCTCCACTTT.

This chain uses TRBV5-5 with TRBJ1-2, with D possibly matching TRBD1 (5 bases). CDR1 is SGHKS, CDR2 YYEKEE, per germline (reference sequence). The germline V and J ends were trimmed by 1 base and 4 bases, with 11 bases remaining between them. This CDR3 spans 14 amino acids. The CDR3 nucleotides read TGTGCCAGCAGCTTGAACAGGCCGACCTATGGCTACACCTTC. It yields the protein CASSLNRPTYGYTF.

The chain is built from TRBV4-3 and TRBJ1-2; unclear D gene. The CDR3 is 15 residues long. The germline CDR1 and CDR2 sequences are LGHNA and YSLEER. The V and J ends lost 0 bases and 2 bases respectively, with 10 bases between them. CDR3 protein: CASSQDSRPNYGYTF. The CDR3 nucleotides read TGCGCCAGCAGCCAAGATTCTAGACCGAACTATGGCTACACCTTC.